This T cell receptor beta chain was recovered during a study of T cell repertoires in cytomegalovirus infection. General study results and limits: Summed frequency of public TCR beta families distinguished CMV carriers with the relevant HLA.

The CDR3 is 16 amino acids. The germline V gene has CDR1 SGHAT and CDR2 FQNNGV. The J segment lost 1 base and the V segment lost 2 bases, leaving 5 bases of the junction unmatched. Only a few counts were recorded for this clonotype. Its specificity is not known. One entry per CDR3 protein, called by TCRdb with MiXCR from the reads. Altogether tens of thousands of distinct CDR3 sequences are present, approximately 45% being singletons, with the ten largest covering over 85%. This chain uses TRBV11-2 with TRBJ1-1, with 9 bases fitting TRBD1. This specimen consisted of CD8+ T cells from cultured PBMCs, obtained from culture after CMV antigen stimulation. This sequence was found in a human donor in good health (CMV status not recorded). Some clones in this sample may be carry-over from other donors' samples. CDR3: CASSLWTGQGNTEAFF. The CDR3 DNA reads TGTGCCAGCAGCTTATGGACGGGACAGGGGAACACTGAAGCTTTCTTT.